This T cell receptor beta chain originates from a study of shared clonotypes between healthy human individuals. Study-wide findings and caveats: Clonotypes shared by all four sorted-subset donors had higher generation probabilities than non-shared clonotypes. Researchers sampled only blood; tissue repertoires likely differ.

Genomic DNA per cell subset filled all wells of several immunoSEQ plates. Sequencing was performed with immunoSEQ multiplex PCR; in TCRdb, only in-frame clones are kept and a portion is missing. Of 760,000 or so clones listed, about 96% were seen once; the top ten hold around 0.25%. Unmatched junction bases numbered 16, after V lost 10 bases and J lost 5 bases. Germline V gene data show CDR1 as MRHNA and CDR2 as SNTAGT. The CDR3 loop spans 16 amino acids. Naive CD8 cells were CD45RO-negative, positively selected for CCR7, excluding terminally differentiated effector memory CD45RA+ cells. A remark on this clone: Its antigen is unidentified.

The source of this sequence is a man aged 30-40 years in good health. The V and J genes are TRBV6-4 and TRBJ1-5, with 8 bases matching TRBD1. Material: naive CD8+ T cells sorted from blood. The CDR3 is CATPTGVVLVDQPQHF. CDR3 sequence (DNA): TGTGCCACCCCGACAGGGGTGGTTCTTGTTGATCAGCCCCAGCATTTT.